Below are 21 T cell receptor beta chains sequenced from a single sample in a study of blood T cell repertoires in COVID-19. Libraries were prepared by immunoSEQ multiplex PCR; TCRdb keeps only in-frame clonotypes and omits some of them. This sample yields a few hundred thousand clones, of which about 88% are seen a single time; about 2.9% belongs to the top ten. Input material: peripheral blood. Receptor source: a human donor in a cohort sampled during active COVID-19.

The rearrangement uses TRBV19 and TRBJ2-2; 10 nucleotides agree with TRBD1. The CDR3 has 16 amino acids. From germline, CDR1 is LNHDA and CDR2 SQIVND (reference sequence). The V gene end was trimmed by 4 bases and the J gene end by 4 bases; junction bases not matched to a gene: 6. CDR3 protein: CASSNRDRGGTGELFF. The CDR3 coding sequence is TGTGCCAGTAGTAACCGGGACAGGGGTGGCACCGGGGAGCTGTTTTTT.

V is TRBV30 and J is TRBJ1-2; 7 nucleotides line up with TRBD1. Germline values: CDR1 GTSNPN, CDR2 SVGIG (reference sequence). The CDR3 has 14 residues. V was clipped by 7 bases and J by 11 bases; unmatched bases: 19. CDR3 in DNA: TGTGCCTTGGCCCGACAGGGACAAATAGGGGGGTACACCTTC. Protein product: CALARQGQIGGYTF.

The chain carries TRBV27 and TRBJ1-1; TRBD1 matches at 7 bases. The CDR3 is made up of 13 amino acids. Germline V lookup: CDR1 MNHEY, CDR2 SMNVEV (reference sequence). The V gene end was trimmed by 5 bases and the J gene end by 5 bases; junction bases not matched to a gene: 5. The CDR3 DNA follows: TGTGCCAGCAGTCCGGGACAGAGGACTGAAGCTTTCTTT. Translating it yields CASSPGQRTEAFF.

The chain couples TRBV18 to TRBJ1-1; maybe TRBD1 (5 bases). Germline CDR1 and CDR2: KGHSH and LQKENI. The CDR3 runs to 16 residues. The V end was cut by 1 base, the J end by 1 base, with 13 bases between. The CDR3 here is CASSPRLAGGNTEAFF. In DNA form, the CDR3 reads TGTGCCAGCTCACCACGTTTAGCGGGGGGGAACACTGAAGCTTTCTTT.

This clone has only one observation. The V and J genes are TRBV19 and TRBJ2-4; the match to TRBD2 covers 12 bases. V lost 8 bases to trimming and J lost 6 bases; unmatched junction nucleotides: 14. CDR3 length: 17 residues. Germline CDR1 LNHDA, CDR2 SQIVND (reference sequence). As DNA, the CDR3 is TGTGCCAGTCCCATGAGGCTAGCGGGAGGGGGGGGAAACATTCAGTACTTC. Protein: CASPMRLAGGGGNIQYF.

The table lists this clone with a count of one. The chain employs TRBV29-1 and TRBJ1-3; 9 bases map to TRBD1. The CDR3 extends over 15 amino acids. Germline V gives CDR1 SQVTM, CDR2 ANQGSEA. V lost 5 bases and J lost 4; bases outside the gene matches: 9. The CDR3 loop is CSVLAQGAEGNTIYF. Written as DNA, the CDR3 is TGCAGCGTTTTAGCACAGGGGGCGGAGGGAAACACCATATATTTT.

Written as DNA, the CDR3 is TGTGCCAGCAGCCTCGACTGGCTGGAGACCCAGTACTTC. Its translation: CASSLDWLETQYF. This chain uses TRBV7-9 with TRBJ2-5; no definite D call. Trimming left V 5 bases short and J 5 bases short, with 12 bases between. The germline V gene has CDR1 SEHNR and CDR2 FQNEAQ (reference sequence). The CDR3 runs 13 residues.

This clone came up a few times. This chain joins TRBV18 and TRBJ1-5; D not certain. The CDR3 is 15 amino acids. The V gene lost 1 base and the J gene lost 0 bases, with 7 bases spanning the gap. Germline V lookup: CDR1 KGHSH, CDR2 LQKENI. CDR3 sequence reads: CASSPQGDSNQPQHF. The CDR3, as DNA: TGTGCCAGCTCACCACAGGGAGATAGCAATCAGCCCCAGCATTTT.

The rearrangement links TRBV5-6 to TRBJ2-1; 8 bases agree with TRBD2. Germline values: CDR1 SGHDT, CDR2 YYEEEE. The CDR3 totals 16 residues. After removal of 6 bases from V and 3 bases from J, the junction contained 11 bases not matched to a gene. DNA of the CDR3: TGTGCCAGCACCCATAGCGGGAATGGGAACTACAATGAGCAGTTCTTC. Encoded protein: CASTHSGNGNYNEQFF.

V is TRBV19 and J is TRBJ2-3; D possibly corresponds to TRBD2 (6 bases). The CDR3 extends over 14 amino acids. Trimming left V 3 bases short and J 0 bases short, with 7 bases between. The germline gives CDR1 LNHDA, CDR2 SQIVND (reference sequence). DNA for the CDR3: TGTGCCAGTAGTATGAGCGGGAGCACAGATACGCAGTATTTT. It specifies CASSMSGSTDTQYF.

The chain joins TRBV5-1 to TRBJ2-3; 8 bases match TRBD1. The V gene end was trimmed by 4 bases and the J gene end by 8 bases; junction bases not matched to a gene: 3. The CDR3 consists of 12 residues. The germline V gene encodes CDR1 SGHRS and CDR2 YFSETQ. CDR3 nucleotide sequence: TGCGCCAGCAGCGTGGGACAGGCTACGCAGTATTTT. It yields the protein CASSVGQATQYF.

V gene TRBV19 combines with J gene TRBJ2-5; 10 nucleotides line up with TRBD1. This CDR3 region has 16 residues. V gave up 8 bases and J gave up 2 bases; unmatched junction bases: 11. The germline V gene encodes CDR1 LNHDA and CDR2 SQIVND (reference sequence). CDR3 region: CASRNRTGGTQETQYF. The CDR3 DNA reads TGTGCCAGTCGAAACCGGACAGGGGGGACTCAAGAGACCCAGTACTTC.

The chain couples TRBV3-1 (or the pseudogene TRBV3-2) to TRBJ1-2; maybe TRBD1 (5 bases). The length of the CDR3 is 14 residues. Germline assignment: CDR1 LGHDT and CDR2 YNNKEL (reference sequence). Trimming removed 0 bases at V and 8 bases at J, with 13 bases between. CDR3 in amino acids: CASSQEDKARGYTF. The CDR3 DNA sequence: TGTGCCAGCAGCCAAGAGGACAAGGCGCGGGGCTACACCTTC.

V gene TRBV29-1 combines with J gene TRBJ2-3; 12 bases map to TRBD2. The germline gives CDR1 SQVTM, CDR2 ANQGSEA. V shed 4 bases, J shed 3 bases, and the junction held 5 bases outside the gene matches. This CDR3 is 15 amino acids long. The CDR3 reads CSVVLAGGRTDTQYF. The DNA for the CDR3 is TGCAGCGTTGTACTAGCGGGGGGTAGGACAGATACGCAGTATTTT.

V is TRBV10-3 and J is TRBJ2-2, with D perhaps TRBD1 (6 bases). The CDR3 consists of 15 residues. V was clipped by 3 bases and J by 1 base, with 9 bases between them. Germline loops: CDR1 ENHRY, CDR2 SYGVKD. The CDR3 loop reads CAISEQGRNTGELFF. The DNA for the CDR3 is TGTGCCATCAGTGAACAGGGCCGGAACACCGGGGAGCTGTTTTTT.

The gene calls are TRBV5-6 and TRBJ2-3; TRBD1 aligns across 11 bases. After removal of 4 bases from V and 4 bases from J, the junction contained 5 bases not matched to a gene. This CDR3 spans 15 amino acids. Germline CDR1 and CDR2: SGHDT and YYEEEE. CDR3 loop: CASSPTGQGADTQYF. Here the CDR3 DNA reads TGTGCCAGCAGCCCCACGGGACAGGGGGCAGATACGCAGTATTTT. The complete variable domain, with remaining parts taken from reference TRBV5-6 and TRBJ2-3, reads DAGVTQSPTHLIKTRGQQVTLRCSPKSGHDTVSWYQQALGQGPQFIFQYYEEEERQRGNFPDRFSGHQFPNYSSELNVNALLLGDSALYLCASSPTGQGADTQYFGPGTRLTVL.

The chain couples TRBV5-1 to TRBJ2-3, with 9 positions matching TRBD2. Per the germline V gene, CDR1 is SGHRS and CDR2 is YFSETQ. The CDR3 loop spans 16 amino acids. J was trimmed by 2 bases and V by 7 bases; bases with no gene match: 11. Written as DNA, the CDR3 is TGCGCCAGCCGCAATAGCGGGAGAGCTGTCACAGATACGCAGTATTTT. As protein: CASRNSGRAVTDTQYF.

This chain links TRBV7-9 with TRBJ2-1; 8 nucleotides line up with TRBD1. Germline loops: CDR1 SEHNR, CDR2 FQNEAQ (reference sequence). This CDR3 has 13 residues. V lost 5 bases and J lost 9; bases outside the gene matches: 6. CDR3 loop: CASSDRGRGEQFF. The CDR3 DNA sequence: TGTGCCAGCAGCGACAGGGGCCGGGGTGAGCAGTTCTTC.

The chain has TRBV6-5 and TRBJ1-2; 7 bases map to TRBD1. CDR1 is MNHEY and CDR2 is SVGAGI in the germline V gene. This CDR3 region has 13 residues. J gave up 6 bases and V 6 bases, and 7 bases lay outside the gene matches. CDR3 DNA: TGTGCCAGCAGGAGGGGGCTGACAGATGGCTACACCTTC. It codes for CASRRGLTDGYTF.

The genes are TRBV4-1 and TRBJ2-1, with 14 nucleotides matching TRBD2. The CDR3 extends over 18 amino acids. The germline V gene encodes CDR1 MGHRA and CDR2 YSYEKL. Trimming took 4 bases from V and 0 from J; bases not matched to a gene: 5. The CDR3 region is CASSRGLAGVSSYNEQFF. CDR3 coding DNA: TGCGCCAGCAGCCGGGGACTAGCGGGGGTTAGCTCCTACAATGAGCAGTTCTTC.

The chain has TRBV5-1 and TRBJ1-2; D ambiguous. The germline V gene has CDR1 SGHRS and CDR2 YFSETQ. The CDR3 spans 15 residues. V dropped 4 bases and J dropped 4 bases, with 17 bases sitting between them. CDR3: CASSIGEAGGYGYTF. CDR3 nucleotides: TGCGCCAGCAGCATCGGGGAGGCAGGCGGCTATGGCTACACCTTC.